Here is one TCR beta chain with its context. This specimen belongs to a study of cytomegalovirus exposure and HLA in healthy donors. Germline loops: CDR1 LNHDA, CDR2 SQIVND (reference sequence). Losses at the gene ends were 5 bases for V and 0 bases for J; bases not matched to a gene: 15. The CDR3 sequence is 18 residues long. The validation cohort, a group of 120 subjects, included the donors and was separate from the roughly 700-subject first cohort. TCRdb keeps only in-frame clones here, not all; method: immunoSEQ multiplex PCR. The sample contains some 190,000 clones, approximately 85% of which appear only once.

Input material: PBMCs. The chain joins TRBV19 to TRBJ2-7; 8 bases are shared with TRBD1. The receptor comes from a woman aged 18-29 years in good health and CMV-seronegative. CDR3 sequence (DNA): TGTGCCAGTAGTCGGGTCGGGACAGGTGCCTCCAACTCCTACGAGCAGTACTTC. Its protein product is CASSRVGTGASNSYEQYF.